This T cell receptor (beta chain) originates from a study of post-analysis software for immune sequencing data (dated by TCRdb to 2013 to 2016). In the study overall: Relapsing-remitting, secondary progressive and progressive-relapsing multiple sclerosis were recorded as disease courses, and subtype annotation was lacking for some patients. A subset of samples was prepared in parallel using single-end sample barcoding, then pooled and co-amplified after Illumina adapter ligation. The multiple sclerosis patient repertoires were compared with approximately 11 previously published healthy control repertoires from donors aged roughly 6 to 27 years.

This clonotype appeared a few times. Its cognate antigen has yet to be identified. One base away there is no much larger clone; base qualities are not given. Receptors were amplified or captured by PCR. The data were produced on an Illumina HiSeq 2500. To reduce PCR and sequencing biases, unique molecular identifiers were incorporated into the TCR beta cDNA libraries. Every 1 to 10 million input T cells yielded 500,000 or so cDNA molecules, meaning each molecule approximated one T cell. The patient libraries were prepared and sequenced with the same protocol used for the earlier healthy control dataset. Within a given batch, samples were prepared together, multiplexed and sequenced on the same HiSeq lane. From the authors' description of their analysis: Raw barcoded reads were processed with MIGEC, discarding single-read molecular identifier groups before consensus assembly and CDR3 extraction. Clonotype tables were post-analysed with VDJtools, normalizing diversity by down-sampling all datasets to the smallest sample size. In repertoire overlap clustering, CDR3 amino acid sequences, but not nucleotide sequences, were matched to correct batch-related cross-sample contamination. TCRdb applied fastp at Q25 and MiXCR to the public reads, then kept only in-frame beta chains. Rows with one shared CDR3 protein collapse into an entry with the most common genes and DNA. These V and J calls rely on TCRdb rather than the paper's analysis. This sample lists some 690,000 distinct CDR3 sequences; roughly 27% were detected once. 0.55% to 0.65% of the sample comes from the top ten.

Study-level results and caveats: Roughly 5 TRBV segments, including TRBV5-6, TRBV5-1 and TRBV20-1, were significantly more frequent in patients than controls. The multiple sclerosis patient group was slightly younger than the control group. Normalized Chao1 diversity was significantly lower in multiple sclerosis patients than controls, suggesting substantial peripheral T-cell clonal expansion. Direct clustering with F measure showed strong co-clustering of samples prepared in the same batch, prompting a batch-effect correction.

TCR beta repertoires were profiled from peripheral blood of under 15 young patients with multiple sclerosis to demonstrate the VDJtools post-analysis software. The multiple sclerosis patients were children and adolescents between about 6 and 16 years of age. The CDR3 runs 15 amino acids, cysteine and phenylalanine included. Only the CDR3 DNA stays, 45 bases, in frame from base 1. For this chain, trimming is 0 bases at the V end and 6 bases at the J end, and the number of junction bases without a gene match is 5. Sequences SGHRS (CDR1) and YFSETQ (CDR2) are obtained from the germline V gene. The sample taken for sequencing was blood. In this chain, TRBV5-1 is recombined with TRBJ1-5; 8 bases in the middle match TRBD1. This sequence originates from a girl between 10 and 17 years old with multiple sclerosis. The CDR3 in this case is CASSLEAGGSQPQHF. At the DNA level, the sequence is TGCGCCAGCAGCTTGGAGGCAGGGGGCAGTCAGCCCCAGCATTTT.